This T cell receptor beta chain was recovered during a study of OX40 agonist ivuxolimab in advanced cancers. Study information: At approximately 80% male, the cohort had a mean age of approximately 60 years, ranging from about 20 to 79.

The count of this clone is one. Its matching antigen is unknown. Here immunoSEQ multiplex PCR was the method, and the copy in TCRdb shows in-frame clones only, minus some. Of some 54,000 clones listed, 65% to 80% are singletons. The study's findings and limits: There were also nonresponders showing low normalized T-cell clonal expansion. Undetermined was the antigen specificity of the expanded peripheral T cells.

With V trimmed by 1 base and J by 0 bases, 4 bases remained unmatched. Germline loops: CDR1 SGHVS, CDR2 FNYEAQ. This CDR3 is built from 16 residues. The sequenced sample was CD4+ or CD8+ T cells sorted from blood, obtained in a trial of the OX40 agonist ivuxolimab. This clonotype originated in an adult with an advanced solid tumor such as melanoma, head and neck, liver or kidney cancer. This rearrangement joins TRBV7-6 to TRBJ2-7; TRBD2 matches 9 bases. The CDR3, as DNA: TGTGCCAGCAGCTTAGGTGGAGCGGGAGGCTCCTACGAGCAGTACTTC. The encoded protein is CASSLGGAGGSYEQYF.